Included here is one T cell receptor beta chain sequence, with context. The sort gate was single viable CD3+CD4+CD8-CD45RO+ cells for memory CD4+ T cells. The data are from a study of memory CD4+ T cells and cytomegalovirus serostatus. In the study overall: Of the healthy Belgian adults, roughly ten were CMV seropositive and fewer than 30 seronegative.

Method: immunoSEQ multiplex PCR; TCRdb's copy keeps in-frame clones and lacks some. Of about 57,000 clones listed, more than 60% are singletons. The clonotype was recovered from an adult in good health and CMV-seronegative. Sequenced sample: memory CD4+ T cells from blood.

The CDR3 sequence: CASTGGYTF. CDR3 nucleotides: TGCGCCAGCACCGGTGGCTACACCTTC. The rearrangement links TRBV5-1 to TRBJ1-2; D gene uncertain. Trimming removed 6 bases at V and 7 bases at J, with 4 bases between. Germline V gene data show CDR1 as SGHRS and CDR2 as YFSETQ. This CDR3 contains 9 residues.